This entry lists 6 T cell receptor beta chains sequenced from one sample in a study of blood T cell repertoires in COVID-19. Data came from immunoSEQ multiplex PCR; TCRdb stores just in-frame clones and leaves some out. The table has about 330,000 clones, roughly 88% seen once. What was sequenced was peripheral blood. Receptors were obtained from a woman between 50 and 59 years old with active or convalescent COVID-19.

This chain links TRBV6-2 or TRBV6-3 with TRBJ1-2, with D possibly being TRBD1 (5 bases). This CDR3 comprises 18 residues. Germline loops: CDR1 MNHEY, CDR2 SVGEGT. Trimming cost V 0 bases and J 4 bases, with 21 bases left between them. CDR3 protein: CASSYSKAGPEVSYGYTF. The CDR3 nucleotides are TGTGCCAGCAGTTACTCGAAGGCGGGGCCGGAGGTGAGCTATGGCTACACCTTC.

The V and J genes are TRBV27 and TRBJ2-1; 11 bases map to TRBD1. The J segment lost 5 bases and the V segment lost 1 base, leaving 10 bases of the junction unmatched. Looked up from germline, CDR1 is MNHEY and CDR2 is SMNVEV (reference sequence). The length of the CDR3 is 18 residues. For the CDR3, the DNA is TGTGCCAGCAGTTTATGGACGGGGACAGGGGGTCGCGACAATGAGCAGTTCTTC. This gives the protein CASSLWTGTGGRDNEQFF.

The chain combines TRBV5-1 with TRBJ2-2, with a weak D call TRBD1 (6 bases). Germline CDR1 and CDR2: SGHRS and YFSETQ. Trimming pared 6 bases from V and 6 bases from J, leaving 12 bases between. CDR3 length: 13 residues. This chain's CDR3 is CASTKQGPGELFF. The DNA for the CDR3 is TGCGCCAGCACAAAACAGGGCCCCGGGGAGCTGTTTTTT.

The chain employs TRBV6-2 or TRBV6-3 and TRBJ2-2; 11 bases are a match to TRBD1. The CDR3 contains 19 residues. Germline lookup yields CDR1 MNHEY and CDR2 SVGEGT. The V gene end was trimmed by 2 bases and the J gene end by 3 bases; junction bases not matched to a gene: 11. CDR3 amino acids: CASSYPGQGAGGYTGELFF. CDR3 coding DNA: TGTGCCAGCAGTTACCCCGGACAGGGGGCCGGTGGGTACACCGGGGAGCTGTTTTTT.

This chain uses TRBV7-3 with TRBJ2-3; D is perhaps TRBD1 (5 bases). V lost 5 bases and J 1 base, leaving 16 bases between the germline ends. Germline assignment: CDR1 SGHTA and CDR2 FQGTGA. The CDR3 loop spans 16 amino acids. The CDR3 is CASSTTLQGGTDTQYF. CDR3 coding DNA: TGTGCCAGCAGCACGACGCTCCAGGGCGGCACAGATACGCAGTATTTT.

The chain carries TRBV28 and TRBJ2-7; 7 bases fit TRBD1. CDR1 and CDR2 from the germline V gene are MDHEN and SYDVKM. This CDR3 has 15 residues. V shed 6 bases and J 3 bases; nucleotides not matched to a gene: 11. The CDR3 nucleotides read TGTGCCAGCAGACCTCGGACAGGCCTATACTACGAGCAGTACTTC. The encoded protein is CASRPRTGLYYEQYF.